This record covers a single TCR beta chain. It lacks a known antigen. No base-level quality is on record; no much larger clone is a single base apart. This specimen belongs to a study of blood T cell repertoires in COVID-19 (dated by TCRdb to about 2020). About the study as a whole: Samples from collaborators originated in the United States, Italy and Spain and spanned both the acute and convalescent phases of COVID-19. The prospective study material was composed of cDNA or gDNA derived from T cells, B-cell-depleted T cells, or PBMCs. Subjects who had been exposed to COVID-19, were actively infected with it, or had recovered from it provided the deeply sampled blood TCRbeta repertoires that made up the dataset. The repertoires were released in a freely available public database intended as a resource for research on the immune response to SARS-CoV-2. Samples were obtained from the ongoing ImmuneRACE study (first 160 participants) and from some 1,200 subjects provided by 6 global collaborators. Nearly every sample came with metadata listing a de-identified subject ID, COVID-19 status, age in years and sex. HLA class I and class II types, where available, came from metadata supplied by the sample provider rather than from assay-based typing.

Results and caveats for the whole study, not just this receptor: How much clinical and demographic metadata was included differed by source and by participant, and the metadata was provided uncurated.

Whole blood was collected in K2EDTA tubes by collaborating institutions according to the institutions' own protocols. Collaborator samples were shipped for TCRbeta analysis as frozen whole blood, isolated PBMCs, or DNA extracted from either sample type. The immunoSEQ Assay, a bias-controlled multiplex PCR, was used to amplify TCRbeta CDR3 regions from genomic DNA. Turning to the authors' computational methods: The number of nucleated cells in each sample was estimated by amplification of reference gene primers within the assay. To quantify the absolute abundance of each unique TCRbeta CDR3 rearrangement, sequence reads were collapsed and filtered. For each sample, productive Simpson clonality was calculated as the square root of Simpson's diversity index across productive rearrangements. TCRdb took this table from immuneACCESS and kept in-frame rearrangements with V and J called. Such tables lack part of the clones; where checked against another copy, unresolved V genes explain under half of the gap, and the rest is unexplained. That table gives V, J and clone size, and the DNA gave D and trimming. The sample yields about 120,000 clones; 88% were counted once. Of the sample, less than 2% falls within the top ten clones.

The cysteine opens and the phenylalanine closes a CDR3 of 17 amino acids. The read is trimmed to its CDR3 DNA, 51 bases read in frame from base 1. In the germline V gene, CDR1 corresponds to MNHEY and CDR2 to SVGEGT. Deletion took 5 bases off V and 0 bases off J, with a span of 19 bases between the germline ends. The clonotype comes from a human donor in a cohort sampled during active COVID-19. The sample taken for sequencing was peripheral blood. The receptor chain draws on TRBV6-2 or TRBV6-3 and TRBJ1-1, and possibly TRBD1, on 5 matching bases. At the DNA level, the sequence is TGTGCCAGCAGTCCCTTGCGGCCAGGGCTAATGAACACTGAAGCTTTCTTT. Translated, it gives CASSPLRPGLMNTEAFF.